What follows are 22 T cell receptor beta chains derived from one specimen sequenced in a study of T-cell memory formation after mild COVID-19. MiXCR, run by TCRdb on the 5' RACE reads, gives a single entry per CDR3 protein. The data contain roughly 370,000 distinct CDR3 sequences, more than 15% of them singletons. Sample: PBMCs or a T cell subset sorted from them (not recorded which). The receptor set was obtained from a man younger than 35 who had mild COVID-19 (a few samples of this study predate the infection). Cell type and time point are not known.

The table lists this clonotype with a few counts. The V call is TRBV4-3, the J call TRBJ2-1, with 8 bases fitting TRBD2. This CDR3 has 16 amino acids. The V and J ends lost 3 bases and 5 bases, in that order; junction bases with no gene match: 9. Germline lookup yields CDR1 LGHNA and CDR2 YSLEER. The CDR3 protein is CASSHRGTSGHNEQFF. CDR3 DNA: TGCGCCAGCAGCCACAGGGGAACTAGCGGCCACAATGAGCAGTTCTTC.

The V gene is TRBV7-2, the J gene TRBJ1-3; D is unclear. In germline, CDR1 is SGHTA, CDR2 FQGNSA. The germline V and J ends were trimmed by 5 bases and 3 bases, with 17 bases remaining between them. The CDR3 sequence is 16 residues long. CDR3 residues: CASSPRAALLGNTIYF. CDR3 sequence (DNA): TGTGCCAGCAGCCCTCGGGCTGCCCTCCTTGGAAACACCATATATTTT.

This clonotype was seen many times. The J gene is TRBJ2-7, the V gene TRBV6-5; the D is unclear. Germline lookup yields CDR1 MNHEY and CDR2 SVGAGI. This CDR3 contains 16 residues. Trimming removed 6 bases from V and 0 bases from J, with 18 bases in between. The DNA of the CDR3 is TGTGCCAGCAGCCCACTGGGCCGGGTAGGCTCCTACGAGCAGTACTTC. It is translated as CASSPLGRVGSYEQYF.

V usage is TRBV20-1 and J usage is TRBJ2-2, with TRBD2 as a possible D gene (6 bases). CDR1 and CDR2 from the germline V gene are DFQATT and SNEGSKA (reference sequence). Trimming removed 3 bases from V and 4 bases from J, with 12 bases in between. The CDR3 spans 14 residues. CDR3 amino acids: CSASLAGRTGELFF. CDR3 coding DNA: TGCAGTGCTAGCCTTGCGGGGCGCACCGGGGAGCTGTTTTTT.

This clonotype came up a few times. V gene TRBV12-3 or TRBV12-4 combines with J gene TRBJ2-1, with unresolved D. The CDR3 length is 13 residues. The V end was cut by 6 bases, the J end by 0 bases, with 6 bases between. The CDR3 bases are TGTGCCAGCAGCTCAGCCTCCTACAATGAGCAGTTCTTC. It specifies CASSSASYNEQFF.

This clonotype was detected ten times or more. The chain links TRBV12-3 or TRBV12-4 to TRBJ2-2, with D unresolved. V lost 3 bases to trimming and J lost 6 bases, with 8 bases between them. This CDR3 spans 13 amino acids. For the CDR3, the DNA is TGTGCCAGCAGTTTCACCATTTCCGGGGAGCTGTTTTTT. Its protein product is CASSFTISGELFF.

The chain uses TRBV28 and TRBJ1-6; D gene uncertain. Between the trimmed V and J ends, which lost 5 bases and 7 bases, there was a span of 9 bases. The germline V gene has CDR1 MDHEN and CDR2 SYDVKM. The CDR3 totals 13 residues. DNA of the CDR3: TGTGCCAGCAGTCCCGGACCCAATTCACCCCTCCACTTT. Translated, it gives CASSPGPNSPLHF.

This clonotype was counted a few times. The V gene is TRBV7-6, the J gene TRBJ2-7; either TRBD1 or TRBD2 may fit D (5 bases each). This CDR3 is 14 amino acids long. Trimming pared 4 bases from V and 6 bases from J, leaving 16 bases between. CDR1 and CDR2 from the germline V gene are SGHVS and FNYEAQ. This CDR3 is CASSSRGLGGEQYF. In nucleotides, the CDR3 is TGTGCCAGCAGCTCCCGGGGCCTTGGGGGCGAGCAGTACTTC.

This clonotype showed up just a few times. V usage is TRBV7-2 and J usage is TRBJ1-6, with a weak D call TRBD1 (6 bases). The V end was cut by 5 bases, the J end by 4 bases, with 12 bases between. Germline V gene sequence: CDR1 SGHTA, CDR2 FQGNSA. This CDR3 has 15 residues. For the CDR3, the DNA is TGTGCCAGCAGCCCCGGGAGGGGGTATAATTCACCCCTCCACTTT. Its translation is CASSPGRGYNSPLHF.

This clonotype has ten or more counts. The V gene is TRBV12-3 or TRBV12-4, the J gene TRBJ1-3; D is undetermined. This CDR3 has 13 residues. V was shortened by 5 bases and J by 0 bases, with 5 bases between the two germline ends. CDR3 protein: CASSDLSGNTIYF. The CDR3 DNA reads TGTGCCAGCAGTGACCTCTCTGGAAACACCATATATTTT.

This clonotype was picked up many times. The CDR3 nucleotides read TGTGCCAGCAGCCGAGGGACAGGGGCATTTAACTATGGCTACACCTTC. As protein: CASSRGTGAFNYGYTF. The chain has TRBV3-1 and TRBJ1-2; 10 bases map to TRBD1. V shed 4 bases and J 1 base; nucleotides not matched to a gene: 6. The germline V gene encodes CDR1 LGHDT and CDR2 YNNKEL (reference sequence). This CDR3 region has 16 residues. Together with reference TRBV3-1 and TRBJ1-2, the CDR3 gives the full variable domain: DTAVSQTPKYLVTQMGNDKSIKCEQNLGHDTMYWYKQDSKKFLKIMFSYNNKELIINETVPNRFSPKSPDKAHLNLHINSLELGDSAVYFCASSRGTGAFNYGYTFGSGTRLTVV.

This clonotype was recorded a few times. This chain links TRBV5-1 with TRBJ2-2; 10 nucleotides line up with TRBD1. V was pared by 4 bases and J by 8 bases, with 5 bases of the junction left unmatched. The CDR3 covers 14 residues. Germline lookup yields CDR1 SGHRS and CDR2 YFSETQ. CDR3 residues: CASSLTGGEGELFF. The CDR3 DNA reads as TGCGCCAGCAGCCTGACAGGGGGCGAAGGGGAGCTGTTTTTT.

This clonotype was picked up a small number of times. V usage is TRBV20-1 and J usage is TRBJ1-1; unclear D gene. This CDR3 contains 13 residues. The V gene lost 5 bases and the J gene lost 4 bases, with 14 bases spanning the gap. Germline V gene lookup returns CDR1 DFQATT and CDR2 SNEGSKA (reference sequence). CDR3 bases: TGCAGTGCTCCCCGGGCCGCAGGCACTGAAGCTTTCTTT. The encoded protein is CSAPRAAGTEAFF.

This clonotype has more than one count but fewer than ten. The CDR3: CASSLGTLKNNEQFF. CDR3 nucleotides: TGTGCCAGCAGCTTAGGGACGTTAAAGAACAATGAGCAGTTCTTC. The rearrangement links TRBV7-6 to TRBJ2-1, with D unclear. The ends were cut back, 1 base at V and 5 bases at J, with 12 bases in the middle. Germline values: CDR1 SGHVS, CDR2 FNYEAQ. The CDR3 is 15 amino acids.

This clonotype was counted only a few times. The chain combines TRBV7-2 with TRBJ1-4, with D uncertain. The germline gives CDR1 SGHTA, CDR2 FQGNSA. The CDR3 consists of 15 residues. The V and J ends lost 4 bases and 5 bases respectively, with 14 bases between them. In DNA form, the CDR3 reads TGTGCCAGCAGCTCCTCAGCGACTGTCAATGAAAAACTGTTTTTT. It specifies CASSSSATVNEKLFF.

This clonotype has more than one count but fewer than ten. This chain connects TRBV15 to TRBJ2-2; the D gene is possibly TRBD2 (6 bases). Germline V gene data show CDR1 as LNHNV and CDR2 as YYDKDF (reference sequence). V was pared by 3 bases and J by 2 bases, with 13 bases between. The CDR3 is made up of 16 amino acids. CDR3 DNA sequence: TGTGCCACCAGCAGTCCGGGACTTTCAAACACCGGGGAGCTGTTTTTT. Protein sequence: CATSSPGLSNTGELFF.

The chain carries TRBV20-1 and TRBJ1-6; D is ambiguous. CDR1 DFQATT and CDR2 SNEGSKA come from the germline V gene (reference sequence). Trimming took off 3 bases at V and 1 base at J, with 10 bases between the two ends. The CDR3 is made up of 15 amino acids. The DNA of the CDR3 is TGCAGTGCTAGGGTTCGGGGTTCCTATAATTCACCCCTCCACTTT. This encodes CSARVRGSYNSPLHF.

This clonotype was detected ten times or more. The chain employs TRBV5-1 and TRBJ2-7; 8 bases match TRBD2. The J segment lost 7 bases and the V segment lost 4 bases, leaving 13 bases of the junction unmatched. The CDR3 consists of 15 residues. Looked up from germline, CDR1 is SGHRS and CDR2 is YFSETQ. The CDR3 is CASSRGTSGEWEQYF. The CDR3 DNA reads as TGCGCCAGCAGCCGGGGAACTAGCGGAGAGTGGGAGCAGTACTTC. The whole variable domain, remainder taken from reference TRBV5-1 and TRBJ2-7, is KAGVTQTPRYLIKTRGQQVTLSCSPISGHRSVSWYQQTPGQGLQFLFEYFSETQRNKGNFPGRFSGRQFSNSRSEMNVSTLELGDSALYLCASSRGTSGEWEQYFGPGTRLTVT.

The chain uses TRBV7-2 and TRBJ1-1; D not certain. The CDR3 contains 12 residues. The V and J ends lost 2 bases and 11 bases respectively, with 12 bases between them. Germline CDR1 and CDR2: SGHTA and FQGNSA. The CDR3 nucleotides are TGTGCCAGCAGCTTATTTTTGACTAAGGCTTTCTTT. It encodes CASSLFLTKAFF.

The chain couples TRBV6-5 to TRBJ1-3; D uncertain. V was shortened by 2 bases and J by 5 bases, with 10 bases between the two germline ends. This CDR3 contains 14 residues. From germline, CDR1 is MNHEY and CDR2 SVGAGI. The CDR3, as DNA: TGTGCCAGCAGTTACGGCGGGCAAAGAAACACCATATATTTT. Translating it yields CASSYGGQRNTIYF.

This clonotype was counted ten times or more. The V call is TRBV20-1, the J call TRBJ2-5; TRBD2 matches at 8 bases. The V gene's germline CDR1 is DFQATT and CDR2 SNEGSKA (reference sequence). This CDR3 is 14 amino acids long. V lost 6 bases and J lost 4; bases outside the gene matches: 10. Written as DNA, the CDR3 is TGCAGTGCGGCGGGGGGATATTTGCGAGAGACCCAGTACTTC. Translating gives CSAAGGYLRETQYF.

The chain uses TRBV20-1 and TRBJ1-1; a possible D gene is TRBD1 (5 bases). This CDR3 comprises 14 residues. V dropped 2 bases and J dropped 2 bases, with 12 bases sitting between them. The germline CDR1 and CDR2 sequences are DFQATT and SNEGSKA (reference sequence). CDR3 sequence (DNA): TGCAGTGCTAGATCAGGGAGGATCAACACTGAAGCTTTCTTT. It specifies CSARSGRINTEAFF.